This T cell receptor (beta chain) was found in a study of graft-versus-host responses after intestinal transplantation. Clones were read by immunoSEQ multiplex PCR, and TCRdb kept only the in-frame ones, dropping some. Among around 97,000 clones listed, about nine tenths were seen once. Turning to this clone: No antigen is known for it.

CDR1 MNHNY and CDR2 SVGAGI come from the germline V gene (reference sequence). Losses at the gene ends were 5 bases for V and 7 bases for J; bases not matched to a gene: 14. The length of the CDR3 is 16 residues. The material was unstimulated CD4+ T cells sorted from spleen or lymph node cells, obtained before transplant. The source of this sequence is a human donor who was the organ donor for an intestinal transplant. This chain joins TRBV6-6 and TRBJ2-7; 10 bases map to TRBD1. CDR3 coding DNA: TGTGCCAGCAGTGGCGCCGGGACAGGGGCCCCGGGAGAGCAGTACTTC. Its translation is CASSGAGTGAPGEQYF.